The clone carrying this TCR beta chain was recorded only once. Trimming removed 7 bases at V and 7 bases at J, with 22 bases between. The CDR3 sequence is 15 residues long. Germline V lookup: CDR1 SEHNR, CDR2 FQNEAQ (reference sequence). TCRdb ran MiXCR on the RT-PCR reads and lists one entry per CDR3 protein. The repertoire includes around 750,000 distinct CDR3 sequences, 20% to 25% of them detected once, and 9.5% to 13% sits in the top ten. The data belong to a study of response to subunit inactivated influenza vaccine. Sequenced here: PBMCs from blood, sampled 5 days after vaccination. The rearrangement uses TRBV7-9 and TRBJ1-2; no reliable D call. The clonotype was recovered from a man aged 50-59 years who received an inactivated influenza vaccine. The CDR3 bases are TGTGCCAGCACCGACTCCACGGGATCAAGCTCTGGCTACACCTTC. This gives the protein CASTDSTGSSSGYTF.